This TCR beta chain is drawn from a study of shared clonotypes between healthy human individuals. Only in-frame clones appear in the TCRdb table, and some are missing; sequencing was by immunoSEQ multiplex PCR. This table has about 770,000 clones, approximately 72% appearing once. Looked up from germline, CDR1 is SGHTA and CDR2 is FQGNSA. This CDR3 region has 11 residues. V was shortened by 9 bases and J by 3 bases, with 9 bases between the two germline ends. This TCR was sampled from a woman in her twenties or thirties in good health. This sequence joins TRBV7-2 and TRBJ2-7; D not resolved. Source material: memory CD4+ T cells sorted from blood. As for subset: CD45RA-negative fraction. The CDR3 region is CARDHSYEQYF. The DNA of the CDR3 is TGTGCCAGGGATCACAGCTACGAGCAGTACTTC.